The 10 T cell receptor beta chains listed next were all sequenced from one sample in a study of human versus mouse CDR3 diversity and MHC coevolution. TCRdb's copy holds only in-frame clones and misses some; the assay was immunoSEQ multiplex PCR. The sample lists 55,000 to 65,000 clones, 94% occurring once. The sequenced sample was naive CD4+ T cells from blood. As for subset: CD45RO-negative CD62L-positive naive CD4 T cells. These receptors all come from a person between 60 and 70 years old in good health.

This chain joins TRBV13 and TRBJ2-7; 7 bases fit TRBD2. The CDR3 is 13 amino acids. CDR1 PRHDT and CDR2 FYEKMQ come from the germline V gene (reference sequence). V was pared by 0 bases and J by 5 bases, with 1 base of the junction left unmatched. In nucleotides, the CDR3 is TGTGCCAGCAGCTTAGGGAGCGGGAACGAGCAGTACTTC. This encodes CASSLGSGNEQYF.

This clone was counted a single time. V and J are TRBV25-1 and TRBJ2-7; a weak D match, TRBD1 (5 bases). Trimming left V 6 bases short and J 5 bases short, with 17 bases between. Germline assignment: CDR1 MGHDK and CDR2 SYGVNS. This CDR3 spans 14 amino acids. In DNA form, the CDR3 reads TGTGCCAGCAGCCTCCTAGGGGCGTTGAACGAGCAGTACTTC. Translation gives CASSLLGALNEQYF.

This chain links TRBV12-5 with TRBJ2-3; D is undetermined. Per germline, CDR1 LGHNT and CDR2 FRNRAP. The V end lost 4 bases, the J end lost 2 bases, and 19 bases lay between the germline ends. There are 17 residues in the CDR3. In DNA, the CDR3 is TGTGCTAGTGGTTCAGCTTTTGGGCACCCATACACAGATACGCAGTATTTT. This sequence encodes CASGSAFGHPYTDTQYF.

On this clone: Germline and junction disagree at one end, which may indicate a read error. V is TRBV7-8 and J is TRBJ2-6; D possibly corresponds to TRBD1 (5 bases). CDR3 length: 15 residues. CDR1 and CDR2 from the germline V gene are SGHVS and FQNEAQ. CDR3 DNA: TGTGCCAGCAGTTTAGACAGCACTGGGGCCAACGTCCTGACTTTC. Protein: CASSLDSTGANVLTF.

The gene calls are TRBV5-5 and TRBJ2-7; TRBD1 might be the D (5 bases). CDR1 and CDR2 from the germline V gene are SGHKS and YYEKEE (reference sequence). The CDR3 sequence is 16 residues long. The V end was cut by 0 bases, the J end by 2 bases, with 15 bases between. The CDR3 loop reads CASSLGLTGRPYEQYF. CDR3 DNA sequence: TGTGCCAGCAGCTTGGGCCTCACAGGACGCCCCTACGAGCAGTACTTC.

This rearrangement joins TRBV5-1 to TRBJ2-3; 7 nucleotides line up with TRBD2. The CDR3 consists of 15 residues. The V gene end was trimmed by 2 bases and the J gene end by 1 base; junction bases not matched to a gene: 4. Germline values: CDR1 SGHRS, CDR2 YFSETQ. The CDR3 DNA reads as TGCGCCAGCAGCTTACTAAGCGGGGGCACAGATACGCAGTATTTT. Its protein is CASSLLSGGTDTQYF.

The genes are TRBV6-5 and TRBJ2-7, with 7 bases that match TRBD1. CDR3 length equals 13 residues. Trimming took 7 bases from V and 0 from J; bases not matched to a gene: 3. CDR1 MNHEY and CDR2 SVGAGI come from the germline V gene. CDR3 DNA sequence: TGTGCCAGCAACAGGGGTCGCTCCTACGAGCAGTACTTC. Translated, it gives CASNRGRSYEQYF.

This clone was picked up one time. The chain carries TRBV7-8 and TRBJ2-2, with 8 bases aligning to TRBD2. The CDR3 extends over 16 amino acids. Germline V gene lookup returns CDR1 SGHVS and CDR2 FQNEAQ. Trimming cost V 5 bases and J 4 bases; bases outside gene matches: 9. The CDR3 loop is CASSERESRGTGELFF. The CDR3 DNA reads TGTGCCAGCAGCGAGCGGGAGAGCCGGGGCACCGGGGAGCTGTTTTTT.

The chain employs TRBV5-6 and TRBJ2-2; 9 positions agree with TRBD1. CDR1 is SGHDT, CDR2 YYEEEE, per germline. The V segment lost 4 bases and the J segment 4 bases; nucleotides outside the gene matches: 5. The CDR3 covers 15 residues. Here the CDR3 reads CASSNRGRGTGELFF. The CDR3 region has the DNA TGTGCCAGCAGCAACAGGGGGCGAGGCACCGGGGAGCTGTTTTTT.

This clone was seen only once. The chain employs TRBV6-5 and TRBJ1-5; possible D gene TRBD1, 5 bases. In germline, CDR1 is MNHEY, CDR2 SVGAGI. This CDR3 has 15 amino acids. V dropped 10 bases and J dropped 4 bases, with 20 bases sitting between them. Written as DNA, the CDR3 is TGTGCCACCCGTCGGGGGTGGGGAACGAATCAGCCCCAGCATTTT. This encodes CATRRGWGTNQPQHF.